This T cell receptor beta chain was documented in a study of spatial heterogeneity in lung cancer. Across the study: Combinations of a unique TCR and a UMI were tallied in raw reads, and on average each appeared more than ten times. Study-wide results and limits: Mutation counts in tumors were tracked by counts of expanded intratumoral alpha and beta TCRs.

This sample's time point: sample taken at primary tumor resection. Untreated early-stage non-small cell lung cancer patients, some 70 in total, were the donors. TCRs were sequenced from unsorted whole RNA of tumor, nontumor lung or PBMC. TCRdb processed the 5' RACE reads anew with MiXCR; each CDR3 protein has one entry. The sample has about 27,000 distinct CDR3 sequences, approximately 6.9% seen once. This clonotype occurred many times. Its target is unknown. Trimming took 6 bases from V and 4 from J, leaving 14 bases between them. This CDR3 spans 13 amino acids. Germline lookup yields CDR1 DFQATT and CDR2 SNEGSKA (reference sequence).

The sequenced sample was lung tumor tissue, obtained at surgery. This TCR was sampled from a male donor with early-stage non-small cell lung cancer. The chain couples TRBV20-1 to TRBJ2-3; D gene ambiguous. In DNA form, the CDR3 reads TGCAGTGCGAGTCTTAGTGGCGCAGATACGCAGTATTTT. Protein: CSASLSGADTQYF.